A selection of T cell receptor beta chains follows, all from one sample in a study of blood T cell repertoires in COVID-19. This table comes from immunoSEQ multiplex PCR, and its TCRdb copy is limited to in-frame clones, with some not included. The data show just over 90,000 clones, approximately 86% seen once. Sequencing used peripheral blood. The receptors come from a woman of 80 years or more with acute or convalescent COVID-19. The CDR3 runs from the conserved cysteine through the conserved F or W. A D gene is named only where the DNA matches it firmly. The size of a clone is reported for some rows only, either as once, few or many, or as a class for expanded clones.

D: .
V: TRBV3-1/TRBV3-2
size: .
J: TRBJ1-3
length: 15
DNA: TGTGCCAGCAGCCAAAAAAGAGGCTCTGGAAACACCATATATTTT
CDR3: CASSQKRGSGNTIYF

D: .
V: TRBV24-1
size: .
J: TRBJ2-1
length: 16
DNA: TGTGCCACCAGTGAGATACAGGGAGCTGCCTACAATGAGCAGTTCTTC
CDR3: CATSEIQGAAYNEQFF

D: TRBD1
V: TRBV6-5
size: .
J: TRBJ2-7
length: 15
DNA: TGTGCCAGCAGTTACAACACAGGGGCGACCTACGAGCAGTACTTC
CDR3: CASSYNTGATYEQYF

D: TRBD2
V: TRBV27
size: once
J: TRBJ2-3
length: 17
DNA: TGTGCCAGCAGTTTAGAACTAGCGGGGGTTACCACAGATACGCAGTATTTT
CDR3: CASSLELAGVTTDTQYF

D: TRBD2
V: TRBV7-2
size: .
J: TRBJ2-1
length: 15
DNA: TGTGCCAGCAGCTTAGGGACTAGCGGGGGGAATGAGCAGTTCTTC
CDR3: CASSLGTSGGNEQFF

D: TRBD2
V: TRBV6-1
size: .
J: TRBJ2-3
length: 16
DNA: TGTGCCAGCAGTGAAATCGGTAGCGGGCTCGCAGATACGCAGTATTTT
CDR3: CASSEIGSGLADTQYF

D: .
V: TRBV13
size: .
J: TRBJ2-1
length: 14
DNA: TGTGCCAGCAGCTTAGTTGGCAGGGGAAGCGAGCAGTTCTTC
CDR3: CASSLVGRGSEQFF

D: TRBD1
V: TRBV11-3
size: .
J: TRBJ1-4
length: 15
DNA: TGTGCCAGCAGCCATCGGACAGGGACGAATGAAAAACTGTTTTTT
CDR3: CASSHRTGTNEKLFF

D: .
V: TRBV28
size: .
J: TRBJ2-5
length: 12
DNA: TGTGCCAGCAGTTTTTTACAAGAGACCCAGTACTTC
CDR3: CASSFLQETQYF

D: .
V: TRBV5-1
size: .
J: TRBJ1-1
length: 20
DNA: TGCGCCAGCAGCTCGGGACAACTCTTTAGAGGAACCTTCATGAACACTGAAGCTTTCTTT
CDR3: CASSSGQLFRGTFMNTEAFF

D: .
V: TRBV19
size: .
J: TRBJ2-4
length: 17
DNA: TGTGCCAGTAGTATCCGGCAGGGGTTTATAGCCAAAAACATTCAGTACTTT
CDR3: CASSIRQGFIAKNIQYF

D: TRBD2
V: TRBV7-2
size: .
J: TRBJ2-7
length: 12
DNA: TGTGCCAGCAGCTTAGGACCTAGCGGACAGTACTTC
CDR3: CASSLGPSGQYF

D: TRBD1
V: TRBV15
size: .
J: TRBJ1-1
length: 17
DNA: TGTGCCACCAGCCGAGGTCCGACAGGGGGCCAAGGTCGGGAAGCTTTCTTT
CDR3: CATSRGPTGGQGREAFF

D: .
V: TRBV3-1/TRBV3-2
size: .
J: TRBJ1-1
length: 16
DNA: TGTGCCAGCAGCCCCCCCCCGCGTGGGAGGTACACTGAAGCTTTCTTT
CDR3: CASSPPPRGRYTEAFF

D: .
V: TRBV28
size: once
J: TRBJ1-4
length: 15
DNA: TGTGCCAGCAGGAGACAAGTTGCAACTAATGAAAAACTGTTTTTT
CDR3: CASRRQVATNEKLFF

D: .
V: TRBV7-3
size: .
J: TRBJ2-5
length: 13
DNA: TGTGCCAGCAGCTTAGTGCGGGGAGGGACCCAGTACTTC
CDR3: CASSLVRGGTQYF

D: .
V: TRBV9
size: few
J: TRBJ2-1
length: 15
DNA: TGTGCCAGCAGCCCTTCAGCGGGTAATCACAATGAGCAGTTCTTC
CDR3: CASSPSAGNHNEQFF

D: .
V: TRBV7-2
size: few
J: TRBJ1-2
length: 17
DNA: TGTGCCAGCAGCTTAACCTCCCAGGCAGGAGGTAACTATGGCTACACCTTC
CDR3: CASSLTSQAGGNYGYTF

D: .
V: TRBV5-1
size: .
J: TRBJ1-1
length: 13
DNA: TGCGCCAGCAGCTTGTGGAGCGACACTGAAGCTTTCTTT
CDR3: CASSLWSDTEAFF

D: .
V: TRBV5-6
size: .
J: TRBJ1-3
length: 15
DNA: TGTGCCAGCAGCTTACGACAGAGGACTGGAAACACCATATATTTT
CDR3: CASSLRQRTGNTIYF

D: TRBD1
V: TRBV12-5
size: .
J: TRBJ1-5
length: 14
DNA: TGTGCTAGTGGTTTGGGACAGGGTGGACCGCCCCAGCATTTT
CDR3: CASGLGQGGPPQHF

D: .
V: TRBV6-5
size: .
J: TRBJ2-1
length: 12
DNA: TGTGCCAGCGGGACTTCCTACAATGAGCAGTTCTTC
CDR3: CASGTSYNEQFF

D: TRBD1
V: TRBV18
size: .
J: TRBJ1-4
length: 16
DNA: TGTGCCAGCTCACCGGGACAGGTCCGGGGCAATGAAAAACTGTTTTTT
CDR3: CASSPGQVRGNEKLFF

D: .
V: TRBV28
size: .
J: TRBJ1-2
length: 15
DNA: TGTGCCAGCAGTTTACGACAGGCCCTTAACTATGGCTACACCTTC
CDR3: CASSLRQALNYGYTF

D: .
V: TRBV11-2
size: .
J: TRBJ1-1
length: 19
DNA: TGTGCCAGCAGCTTAGATATCTGGTCGGGGAGCCCCATGAACACTGAAGCTTTCTTT
CDR3: CASSLDIWSGSPMNTEAFF

D: TRBD2
V: TRBV28
size: .
J: TRBJ2-2
length: 18
DNA: TGTGCCAGCAGTTCCCGGACTAGCGGGGGGGCGGGCACCGGGGAGCTGTTTTTT
CDR3: CASSSRTSGGAGTGELFF

D: .
V: TRBV3-1/TRBV3-2
size: .
J: TRBJ1-6
length: 14
DNA: TGTGCCAGCAGCCAAGGCAGGGGTGCGGCACCCCTCCACTTT
CDR3: CASSQGRGAAPLHF

D: .
V: TRBV19
size: .
J: TRBJ1-4
length: 16
DNA: TGTGCCAGTCAAGCGGGGGTGATACCAACTAATGAAAAACTGTTTTTT
CDR3: CASQAGVIPTNEKLFF

D: .
V: TRBV5-1
size: few
J: TRBJ2-7
length: 16
DNA: TGCGCCAGCAGCTTGGCCGGGACACCCGTGTTGTACGAGCAGTACTTC
CDR3: CASSLAGTPVLYEQYF

D: .
V: TRBV6-1
size: .
J: TRBJ2-1
length: 15
DNA: TGTGCCAGCAGTGAATTAGGGACATTTTACAATGAGCAGTTCTTC
CDR3: CASSELGTFYNEQFF

D: .
V: TRBV5-1
size: .
J: TRBJ1-1
length: 13
DNA: TGCGCCAGCAGCGCGGAGGTGAACACTGAAGCTTTCTTT
CDR3: CASSAEVNTEAFF

D: .
V: TRBV7-2
size: .
J: TRBJ2-3
length: 15
DNA: TGTGCCAGCAGGTTTGCGGGCCTCGGCACAGATACGCAGTATTTT
CDR3: CASRFAGLGTDTQYF

D: TRBD2
V: TRBV9
size: .
J: TRBJ2-3
length: 17
DNA: TGTGCCAGCAGCAGCGAGAACAACCTAGCGGTCACAGATACGCAGTATTTT
CDR3: CASSSENNLAVTDTQYF

D: TRBD2
V: TRBV7-3
size: once
J: TRBJ2-2
length: 14
DNA: TGTGCCAGCAGCTCGGGGGGGTACCCTGGGGAGCTGTTTTTT
CDR3: CASSSGGYPGELFF

D: .
V: TRBV3-1/TRBV3-2
size: .
J: TRBJ1-3
length: 13
DNA: TGTGCCAGCAGCTTCTTCGCGGGAAACACCATATATTTT
CDR3: CASSFFAGNTIYF

D: TRBD1
V: TRBV7-9
size: .
J: TRBJ2-7
length: 15
DNA: TGTGCCAGCAGCTTAAGAGGGGACAGGGGCCACGAGCAGTACTTC
CDR3: CASSLRGDRGHEQYF

D: .
V: TRBV19
size: .
J: TRBJ2-2
length: 15
DNA: TGTGCCAGTAGACGTACAGGGTTTAACACCGGGGAGCTGTTTTTT
CDR3: CASRRTGFNTGELFF

D: .
V: TRBV7-3
size: .
J: TRBJ2-2
length: 15
DNA: TGTGCCAGCAGCTTCGGAATTGCAGGGACCGGGGAGCTGTTTTTT
CDR3: CASSFGIAGTGELFF

D: .
V: TRBV4-1
size: .
J: TRBJ1-5
length: 15
DNA: TGCGCCAGCAGCCAAGATAGAGGTTTCAATCAGCCCCAGCATTTT
CDR3: CASSQDRGFNQPQHF

D: TRBD2
V: TRBV11-2
size: .
J: TRBJ2-3
length: 15
DNA: TGTGCCAGCAGCTTAGGTGGGACTAGAACAGATACGCAGTATTTT
CDR3: CASSLGGTRTDTQYF

D: .
V: TRBV5-4
size: few
J: TRBJ1-2
length: 14
DNA: TGTGCCAGCAGCTTGGGGACAGTAAGCTATGGCTACACCTTC
CDR3: CASSLGTVSYGYTF

D: TRBD1
V: TRBV27
size: .
J: TRBJ1-1
length: 14
DNA: TGTGCCAGCAGCCCAGGGGGCTTGGGGACTGAAGCTTTCTTT
CDR3: CASSPGGLGTEAFF

D: .
V: TRBV6-5
size: .
J: TRBJ1-3
length: 15
DNA: TGTGCCAGCAGTTCGGACGGGAGCTCTGGAAACACCATATATTTT
CDR3: CASSSDGSSGNTIYF

D: .
V: TRBV24-1
size: .
J: TRBJ2-2
length: 15
DNA: TGTGCCACCAGTGACCCCGGGACAAACACCGGGGAGCTGTTTTTT
CDR3: CATSDPGTNTGELFF

D: TRBD1
V: TRBV18
size: .
J: TRBJ2-2
length: 15
DNA: TGTGCCAGCTCACCGGCGCAGGGGGCCACCGGGGAGCTGTTTTTT
CDR3: CASSPAQGATGELFF

D: .
V: TRBV12-2
size: .
J: TRBJ1-1
length: 15
DNA: TGTGCAAGTCGTCAGCTACAGGGGTACAACACTGAAGCTTTCTTT
CDR3: CASRQLQGYNTEAFF

D: .
V: TRBV4-2
size: .
J: TRBJ2-1
length: 15
DNA: TGTGCCAGCAGCCCTCTGGGGGGGCTCTACAATGAGCAGTTCTTC
CDR3: CASSPLGGLYNEQFF

D: .
V: TRBV12-3/TRBV12-4
size: .
J: TRBJ1-1
length: 12
DNA: TGTGCCAGCTCCCGAGTGGGGACAGAAGCTTTCTTT
CDR3: CASSRVGTEAFF

D: TRBD1
V: TRBV5-5
size: .
J: TRBJ1-5
length: 15
DNA: TGTGCCAGCAGCTTGAGGACAGGGGGCAATCAGCCCCAGCATTTT
CDR3: CASSLRTGGNQPQHF

D: .
V: TRBV7-2
size: .
J: TRBJ2-5
length: 11
DNA: TGTGCCAGCAGAAGCGCGGAGACCCAGTACTTC
CDR3: CASRSAETQYF

D: .
V: TRBV10-3
size: .
J: TRBJ2-5
length: 14
DNA: TGTGCCATCAGTGAGTCAGGGGCGGTAGAGACCCAGTACTTC
CDR3: CAISESGAVETQYF